This TCR beta chain was found in a study of T cell repertoires in cytomegalovirus infection. Study-wide background: CMV infection plus the matching HLA type was flagged by public TCR beta signatures.

Comments on this clonotype: No antigen is known for it.

Trimming took off 2 bases at V and 3 bases at J, with 8 bases between the two ends. Germline assignment: CDR1 KGHSH and CDR2 LQKENI. This CDR3 has 14 amino acids. Study-level results: CMV carriers having the relevant HLA were flagged by cumulative public TCR beta family frequency. CMV-specific TCR beta clonotypes restricted by HLA-C were the ones dominating the ex vivo response.

Using its own MiXCR run on the reads, TCRdb lists one record per CDR3 protein. The sample consists of around 800,000 distinct CDR3 sequences, approximately 32% of them appearing once. Sequenced material: cultured CD8+ T cells from PBMCs, taken from culture after CMV antigen stimulation. V and J are TRBV18 and TRBJ2-1; D possibly corresponds to TRBD1 (5 bases). The sequence derives from a human donor in good health (CMV status not recorded). Some clones in this sample may be carry-over from other donors' samples. CDR3 region: CASSPTDSYNEQFF. The CDR3 region has the DNA TGTGCCAGCTCACCAACAGACAGCTACAATGAGCAGTTCTTC.